What follows are 23 T cell receptor beta chains derived from one specimen sequenced in a study of shared clonotypes between healthy human individuals. The table came from immunoSEQ multiplex PCR; TCRdb's copy has only in-frame clones and leaves some out. The table includes 2 million to 2.5 million clones, 85% to 95% detected once. Sequenced material: naive CD4+ T cells from PBMCs. Specified subset: CD45RA+ positively selected. The receptors originated from a man aged 18 to 30 in good health. Some clones in this sample may be carry-over from other donors' samples.

The genes are TRBV4-1 and TRBJ2-5, with D hard to call. Germline CDR1 reads MGHRA; CDR2 reads YSYEKL. The CDR3 has 14 residues. V shed 1 base and J shed 5 bases, with 11 bases lying between them. CDR3 region: CASSQGGSWETQYF. Here the CDR3 DNA reads TGCGCCAGCAGCCAAGGAGGATCGTGGGAGACCCAGTACTTC.

V gene TRBV30 combines with J gene TRBJ2-1; D gene uncertain. The CDR3 runs to 12 residues. Germline V gene data show CDR1 as GTSNPN and CDR2 as SVGIG (reference sequence). V gave up 5 bases and J gave up 9 bases, with 14 bases separating them. The DNA of the CDR3 is TGTGCCTGGGGGCGGCGTGGAGCTGAGCAGTTCTTC. Its protein is CAWGRRGAEQFF.

This sequence joins TRBV29-1 and TRBJ2-7; TRBD1 matches 7 bases. Trimming cost V 6 bases and J 3 bases; bases outside gene matches: 5. Germline-derived CDR1 and CDR2 are SQVTM and ANQGSEA. The CDR3 sequence is 12 residues long. In nucleotides, the CDR3 is TGCAGCGTAGGGACAGCAGACTACGAGCAGTACTTC. Its protein product is CSVGTADYEQYF.

The J gene is TRBJ1-1, the V gene TRBV5-1; weak D call: TRBD1 (5 bases). V lost 5 bases to trimming and J lost 1 base, with 15 bases between them. CDR1 and CDR2 from the germline V gene are SGHRS and YFSETQ. This CDR3 has 15 residues. This CDR3 reads CASRYETGGNTEAFF. The CDR3 bases are TGCGCCAGCAGATACGAAACCGGGGGGAACACTGAAGCTTTCTTT. The full variable domain, rest sourced from reference TRBV5-1 and TRBJ1-1, is KAGVTQTPRYLIKTRGQQVTLSCSPISGHRSVSWYQQTPGQGLQFLFEYFSETQRNKGNFPGRFSGRQFSNSRSEMNVSTLELGDSALYLCASRYETGGNTEAFFGQGTRLTVV.

This clone was seen a single time. The chain uses TRBV18 and TRBJ2-2; 11 bases line up with TRBD1. The CDR3 spans 15 residues. The V gene end was trimmed by 3 bases and the J gene end by 7 bases; junction bases not matched to a gene: 4. Germline V gene data show CDR1 as KGHSH and CDR2 as LQKENI. The CDR3 is CASSPGQGVNGELFF. CDR3 coding DNA: TGTGCCAGCTCACCGGGACAGGGGGTCAACGGGGAGCTGTTTTTT.

The chain couples TRBV7-8 to TRBJ1-4; 7 nucleotides align to TRBD1. Germline V gene lookup returns CDR1 SGHVS and CDR2 FQNEAQ. The ends lost 5 bases at V and 0 bases at J; junction bases unmatched: 15. The CDR3 covers 19 residues. The CDR3 region is CASSLGRDRQFATNEKLFF. CDR3 DNA: TGTGCCAGCAGCCTAGGCCGGGACAGACAGTTTGCAACTAATGAAAAACTGTTTTTT.

The chain carries TRBV6-1 and TRBJ2-1, with TRBD1 matching over 9 bases. With 5 bases clipped from V and 15 bases from J, the junction kept 8 bases outside the gene matches. Germline V lookup: CDR1 MNHNS, CDR2 SASEGT. The CDR3 loop spans 12 amino acids. The CDR3 DNA reads as TGTGCCAGCAGTCCCATCGGGACAGGGTCGTTCTTC. Translated: CASSPIGTGSFF.

The chain couples TRBV12-1 to TRBJ1-1. TRBV12-1 represents a pseudogene. The CDR3 extends over 12 amino acids. The CDR3 region has the DNA TGTGCCAGCAGCTTTGTTGTTACTGAAGCTTTCTTT. Its translation: CASSFVVTEAFF.

V is TRBV28 and J is TRBJ2-1; D perhaps matches TRBD2 (6 bases). Germline lookup yields CDR1 MDHEN and CDR2 SYDVKM. CDR3 length: 18 residues. V was shortened by 3 bases and J by 0 bases, with 18 bases between the two germline ends. The CDR3 loop reads CASSFRGVGGSSYNEQFF. CDR3 in DNA: TGTGCCAGCAGTTTCCGCGGGGTTGGGGGGAGCTCCTACAATGAGCAGTTCTTC.

A single count supports this clone. Within the sample, other DNA sequences also encode this same CDR3. The V call is TRBV7-9, the J call TRBJ2-3; D ambiguous. Germline assignment: CDR1 SEHNR and CDR2 FQNEAQ (reference sequence). V lost 1 base, J lost 3 bases, and 5 bases lay in between. The CDR3 runs 13 residues. The CDR3 sequence is CASSLVGTDTQYF. The CDR3 coding sequence is TGTGCCAGCAGCTTAGTAGGTACAGATACGCAGTATTTT.

This rearrangement joins TRBV5-1 to TRBJ1-5, with D perhaps matching TRBD1 (5 bases). CDR1 SGHRS and CDR2 YFSETQ come from the germline V gene. The V end lost 4 bases, the J end lost 6 bases, and 11 bases lay between the germline ends. The CDR3 consists of 13 residues. The CDR3 DNA reads TGCGCCAGCAGCCGGGGCTTCGGTCAGCCCCAGCATTTT. Protein: CASSRGFGQPQHF.

The chain uses TRBV28 and TRBJ1-2, with 9 bases aligning to TRBD1. CDR3 length: 15 amino acids. CDR1 is MDHEN, CDR2 SYDVKM, per germline. The V gene end was trimmed by 5 bases and the J gene end by 4 bases; junction bases not matched to a gene: 8. The CDR3 DNA sequence: TGTGCCAGCAGTATACCGGGACAGGGAGTCTATGGCTACACCTTC. This gives the protein CASSIPGQGVYGYTF.

This rearrangement joins TRBV15 to TRBJ2-7; TRBD2 is a possible D gene (5 bases). The V gene's germline CDR1 is LNHNV and CDR2 YYDKDF (reference sequence). Trimming cost V 0 bases and J 1 base, with 10 bases left between them. The CDR3 covers 15 residues. CDR3 residues: CATSRDTRGSYEQYF. CDR3 DNA: TGTGCCACCAGCAGAGATACTCGCGGGTCCTACGAGCAGTACTTC.

The chain is built from TRBV5-1 and TRBJ2-5; 7 bases agree with TRBD1. The CDR3 covers 15 residues. Germline lookup yields CDR1 SGHRS and CDR2 YFSETQ. J gave up 3 bases and V 4 bases, and 9 bases lay outside the gene matches. The CDR3: CASSRTGTEEETQYF. Written as DNA, the CDR3 is TGCGCCAGCAGCCGAACCGGGACAGAAGAAGAGACCCAGTACTTC.

The chain combines TRBV7-3 with TRBJ2-5, with D perhaps TRBD1 or TRBD2 (5 bases each). Between the trimmed V and J ends, which lost 5 bases and 7 bases, there was a span of 14 bases. Germline V gene sequence: CDR1 SGHTA, CDR2 FQGTGA. This CDR3 region has 13 residues. As DNA, the CDR3 is TGTGCCAGCAGCGGGGCGGACGAGGGGACCCAGTACTTC. It codes for CASSGADEGTQYF.

The CDR3 reads CASSQSGNTIYF. The CDR3 region has the DNA TGTGCCAGCAGTCAATCTGGAAACACCATATATTTT. The chain has TRBV28 and TRBJ1-3; D unclear. Germline V gene data show CDR1 as MDHEN and CDR2 as SYDVKM. Trimming took off 5 bases at V and 1 base at J, with 3 bases between the two ends. The CDR3 contains 12 residues.

The chain couples TRBV2 to TRBJ1-1; TRBD1 matches 8 bases. The CDR3 sequence is 14 residues long. V lost 2 bases and J lost 8; bases outside the gene matches: 7. Germline assignment: CDR1 SNHLY and CDR2 FYNNEI. The chain's CDR3 is CASSERTGSWEAFF. CDR3 bases: TGTGCCAGCAGTGAAAGGACAGGGTCCTGGGAAGCTTTCTTT.

The rearrangement uses TRBV2 and TRBJ2-7; 7 nucleotides align to TRBD2. Losses at the gene ends were 7 bases for V and 0 bases for J; bases not matched to a gene: 9. CDR3 size: 15 residues. Looked up from germline, CDR1 is SNHLY and CDR2 is FYNNEI. The CDR3 DNA follows: TGTGCCAGCAACTCTCCGGGACTATACTCCTACGAGCAGTACTTC. This sequence encodes CASNSPGLYSYEQYF.

J is TRBJ1-4 and V is TRBV7-9; the D is unclear. The CDR3 has 14 amino acids. V was cut by 1 base and J by 6 bases, with 9 bases left in between. Germline values: CDR1 SEHNR, CDR2 FQNEAQ (reference sequence). The DNA of the CDR3 is TGTGCCAGCAGCTTAGGGACGGGCCATGAAAAACTGTTTTTT. It yields the protein CASSLGTGHEKLFF.

The V and J genes are TRBV28 and TRBJ2-7, with D perhaps TRBD1 (6 bases). This CDR3 region has 14 residues. The V end lost 2 bases, the J end lost 7 bases, and 15 bases lay between the germline ends. Germline V gives CDR1 MDHEN, CDR2 SYDVKM. The CDR3 DNA sequence: TGTGCCAGCAGTTTAACTTTCACAGGGTCTGAGCAGTACTTC. It specifies CASSLTFTGSEQYF.

The chain has TRBV27 and TRBJ1-4; tentatively, D is TRBD1 (6 bases). V was shortened by 1 base and J by 7 bases, with 13 bases between the two germline ends. The CDR3 is 15 amino acids. CDR1 and CDR2 from the germline V gene are MNHEY and SMNVEV (reference sequence). CDR3 nucleotides: TGTGCCAGCAGTTTATTGTGGGGGGCAAGTGAAAAACTGTTTTTT. Residues: CASSLLWGASEKLFF.

This chain joins TRBV7-8 and TRBJ2-1; D might be TRBD1 or TRBD2, each matching 5 bases. The germline V and J ends were trimmed by 3 bases and 3 bases, with 12 bases remaining between them. Germline CDR1 is SGHVS and CDR2 is FQNEAQ. The CDR3 length is 15 residues. CDR3 residues: CASSFSEGFYNEQFF. In nucleotides, the CDR3 is TGTGCCAGCAGCTTCAGCGAGGGGTTCTACAATGAGCAGTTCTTC.

The rearrangement uses TRBV28 and TRBJ2-1, with D perhaps TRBD2 (6 bases). With 5 bases removed from V and 4 bases from J, the gap between germline ends came to 18 bases. CDR3 length equals 16 residues. Germline V CDR1 and CDR2: MDHEN, SYDVKM. Here the CDR3 reads CASSPPPSAGYNEQFF. CDR3 in DNA: TGTGCCAGCAGTCCTCCTCCTAGCGCGGGGTACAATGAGCAGTTCTTC.